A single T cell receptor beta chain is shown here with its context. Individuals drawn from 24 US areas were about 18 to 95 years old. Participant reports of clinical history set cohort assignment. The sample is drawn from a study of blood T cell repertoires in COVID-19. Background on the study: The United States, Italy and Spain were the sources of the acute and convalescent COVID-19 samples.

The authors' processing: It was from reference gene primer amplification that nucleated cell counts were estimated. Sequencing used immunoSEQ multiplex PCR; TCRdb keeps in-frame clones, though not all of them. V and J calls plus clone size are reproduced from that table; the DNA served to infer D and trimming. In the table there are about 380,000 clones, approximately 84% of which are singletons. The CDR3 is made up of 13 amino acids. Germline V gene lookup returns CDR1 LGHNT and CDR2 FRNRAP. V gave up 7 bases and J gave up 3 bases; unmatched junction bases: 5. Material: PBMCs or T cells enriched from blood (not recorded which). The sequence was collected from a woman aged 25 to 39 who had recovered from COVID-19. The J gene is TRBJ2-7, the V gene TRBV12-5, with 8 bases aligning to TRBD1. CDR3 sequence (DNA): TGTGCTAGTGCTCAGGGGGCGGTCTACGAGCAGTACTTC. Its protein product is CASAQGAVYEQYF.